This T cell receptor beta chain was captured in a study of PD-1 blockade in classical Hodgkin lymphoma. General study findings and limits: The repertoire differences lack a defined cause, possibly disease activity or prior therapy.

Every patient had relapsed following autologous stem cell transplantation, and cohorts differed in brentuximab vedotin exposure. The assay was immunoSEQ multiplex PCR, and TCRdb's table has in-frame clones only and misses some. The data contain about 50,000 clones, 88% of them singletons. In the case of this clone: Its antigen is unidentified.

CDR1 and CDR2 (germline): MNHNY, SVGAGI (reference sequence). The CDR3 has 16 residues. The ends were cut back, 8 bases at V and 3 bases at J, with 20 bases in the middle. This sample comprised peripheral blood mononuclear cells (PBMCs), obtained before the second cycle of nivolumab. The rearrangement links TRBV6-6 to TRBJ1-5; D is perhaps TRBD1 (6 bases). This TCR came from a human donor with classical Hodgkin lymphoma. Here the CDR3 reads CASLNQGRFYNQPQHF. In DNA form, the CDR3 reads TGTGCCAGCCTTAACCAGGGGCGTTTTTACAATCAGCCCCAGCATTTT.